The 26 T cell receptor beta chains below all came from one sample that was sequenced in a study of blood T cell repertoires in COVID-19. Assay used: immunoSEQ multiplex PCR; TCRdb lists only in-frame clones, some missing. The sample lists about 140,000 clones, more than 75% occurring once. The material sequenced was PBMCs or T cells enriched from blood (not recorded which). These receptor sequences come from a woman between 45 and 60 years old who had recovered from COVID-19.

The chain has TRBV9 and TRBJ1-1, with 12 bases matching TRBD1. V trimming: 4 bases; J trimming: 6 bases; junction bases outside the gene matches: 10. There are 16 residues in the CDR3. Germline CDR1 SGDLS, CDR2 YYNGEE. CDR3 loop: CASSLYSGQGASEAFF. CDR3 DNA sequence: TGTGCCAGCAGCCTCTACTCGGGACAGGGGGCATCTGAAGCTTTCTTT. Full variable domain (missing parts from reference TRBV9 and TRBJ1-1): DSGVTQTPKHLITATGQRVTLRCSPRSGDLSVYWYQQSLDQGLQFLIQYYNGEERAKGNILERFSAQQFPDLHSELNLSSLELGDSALYFCASSLYSGQGASEAFFGQGTRLTVV.

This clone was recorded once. CDR3 nucleotides: TGTGCCAGCAGCGCGGACAGGGGAGGGAGTGGCTACACCTTC. It encodes CASSADRGGSGYTF. The chain recombines TRBV7-2 with TRBJ1-2, with 9 bases identical to TRBD1. In germline, CDR1 is SGHTA, CDR2 FQGNSA. The CDR3 loop spans 14 amino acids. The ends lost 5 bases at V and 7 bases at J; junction bases unmatched: 8.

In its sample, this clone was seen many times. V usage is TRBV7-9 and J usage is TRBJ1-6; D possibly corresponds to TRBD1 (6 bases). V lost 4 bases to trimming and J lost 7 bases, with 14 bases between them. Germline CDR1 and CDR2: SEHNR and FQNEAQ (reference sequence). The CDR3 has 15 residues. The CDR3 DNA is TGTGCCAGCAGCTCCTTCCGGGACACCAATTCACCCCTCCACTTT. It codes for CASSSFRDTNSPLHF.

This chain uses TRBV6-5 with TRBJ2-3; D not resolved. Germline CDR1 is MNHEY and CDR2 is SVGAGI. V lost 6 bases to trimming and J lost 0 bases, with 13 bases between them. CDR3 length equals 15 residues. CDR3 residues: CASRPHITSTDTQYF. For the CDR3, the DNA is TGTGCCAGCAGACCCCATATTACTAGCACAGATACGCAGTATTTT.

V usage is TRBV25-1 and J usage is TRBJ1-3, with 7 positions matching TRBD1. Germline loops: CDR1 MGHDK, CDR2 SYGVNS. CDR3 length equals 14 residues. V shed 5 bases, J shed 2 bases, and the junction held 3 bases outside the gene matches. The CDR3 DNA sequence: TGTGCCAGCAGTATAACAGGGGCTGGAAACACCATATATTTT. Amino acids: CASSITGAGNTIYF.

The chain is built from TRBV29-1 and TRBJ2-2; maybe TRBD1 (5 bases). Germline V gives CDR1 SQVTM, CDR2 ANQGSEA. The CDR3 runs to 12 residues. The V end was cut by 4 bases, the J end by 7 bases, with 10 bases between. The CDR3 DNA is TGCAGCGTTGCCAGGGAACACGGGGAGCTGTTTTTT. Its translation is CSVAREHGELFF.

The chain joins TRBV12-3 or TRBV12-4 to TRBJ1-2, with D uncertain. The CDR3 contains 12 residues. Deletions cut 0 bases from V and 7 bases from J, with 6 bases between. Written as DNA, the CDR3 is TGTGCCAGCAGTTTAGCGTTCCGTGGCTACACCTTC. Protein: CASSLAFRGYTF.

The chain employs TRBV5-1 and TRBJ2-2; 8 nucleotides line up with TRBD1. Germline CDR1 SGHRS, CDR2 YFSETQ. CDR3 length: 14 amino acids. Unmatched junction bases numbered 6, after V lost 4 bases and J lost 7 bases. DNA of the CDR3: TGCGCCAGCAGCCCGGACAGGGAAGACGGGGAGCTGTTTTTT. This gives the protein CASSPDREDGELFF.

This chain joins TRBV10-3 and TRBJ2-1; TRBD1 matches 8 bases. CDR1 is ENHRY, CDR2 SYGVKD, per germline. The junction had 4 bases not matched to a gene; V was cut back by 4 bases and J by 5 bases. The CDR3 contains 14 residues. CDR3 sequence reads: CAISVQTGDNEQFF. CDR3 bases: TGTGCCATCAGTGTTCAGACAGGGGACAATGAGCAGTTCTTC.

CDR3 loop: CASSTAGGTFDGEKLFF. CDR3 nucleotide sequence: TGTGCCAGCAGTACCGCAGGGGGGACTTTCGACGGTGAAAAACTGTTTTTT. The chain links TRBV28 to TRBJ1-4; 7 bases agree with TRBD1. Germline loops: CDR1 MDHEN, CDR2 SYDVKM. Unmatched junction bases numbered 16, after V lost 5 bases and J lost 7 bases. The CDR3 consists of 17 residues.

The CDR3 nucleotides are TGTGCCAGCAGTGAACAGGACAGCCGCTATAATTCACCCCTCCACTTT. It translates to CASSEQDSRYNSPLHF. This chain joins TRBV2 and TRBJ1-6; D perhaps matches TRBD1 (6 bases). The germline gives CDR1 SNHLY, CDR2 FYNNEI. The length of the CDR3 is 16 residues. Trimming stripped 2 bases from V and 3 bases from J, with 11 bases between.

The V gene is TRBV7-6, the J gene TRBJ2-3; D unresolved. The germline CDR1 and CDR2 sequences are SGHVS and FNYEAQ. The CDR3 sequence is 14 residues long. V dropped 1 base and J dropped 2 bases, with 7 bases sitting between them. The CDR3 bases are TGTGCCAGCAGCTTAGGGCGGAACACAGATACGCAGTATTTT. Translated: CASSLGRNTDTQYF.

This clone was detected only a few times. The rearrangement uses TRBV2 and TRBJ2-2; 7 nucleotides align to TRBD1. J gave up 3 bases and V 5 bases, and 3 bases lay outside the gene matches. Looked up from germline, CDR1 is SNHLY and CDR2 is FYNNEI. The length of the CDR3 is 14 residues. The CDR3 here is CASSLTGDTGELFF. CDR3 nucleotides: TGTGCCAGCAGTCTAACAGGGGACACCGGGGAGCTGTTTTTT. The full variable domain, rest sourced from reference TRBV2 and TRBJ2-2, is EPEVTQTPSHQVTQMGQEVILRCVPISNHLYFYWYRQILGQKVEFLVSFYNNEISEKSEIFDDQFSVERPDGSNFTLKIRSTKLEDSAMYFCASSLTGDTGELFFGEGSRLTVL.

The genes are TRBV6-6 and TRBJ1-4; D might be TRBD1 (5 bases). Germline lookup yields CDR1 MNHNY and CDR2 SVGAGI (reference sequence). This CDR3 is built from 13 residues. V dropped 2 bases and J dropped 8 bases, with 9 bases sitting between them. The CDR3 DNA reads TGTGCCAGCAGTTACATACAGGACGAAAAACTGTTTTTT. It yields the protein CASSYIQDEKLFF.

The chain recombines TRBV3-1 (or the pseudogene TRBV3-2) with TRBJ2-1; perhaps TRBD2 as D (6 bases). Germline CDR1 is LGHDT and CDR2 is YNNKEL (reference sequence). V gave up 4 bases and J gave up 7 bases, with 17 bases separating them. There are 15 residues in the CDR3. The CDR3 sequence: CASSPRGAGRNEQFF. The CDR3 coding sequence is TGTGCCAGCAGCCCCCGGGGTGCGGGGAGGAATGAGCAGTTCTTC.

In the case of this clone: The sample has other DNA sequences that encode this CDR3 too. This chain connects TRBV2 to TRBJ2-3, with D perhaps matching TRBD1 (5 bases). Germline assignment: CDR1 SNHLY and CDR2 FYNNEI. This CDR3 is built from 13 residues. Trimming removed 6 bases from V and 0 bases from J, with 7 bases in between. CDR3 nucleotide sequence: TGTGCCAGCAGCAGACAGAGCACAGATACGCAGTATTTT. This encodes CASSRQSTDTQYF.

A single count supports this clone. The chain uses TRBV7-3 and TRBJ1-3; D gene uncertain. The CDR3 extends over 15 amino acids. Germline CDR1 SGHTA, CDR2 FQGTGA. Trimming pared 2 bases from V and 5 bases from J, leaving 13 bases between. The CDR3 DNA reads TGTGCCAGCAGCTTATGGGGTGGGGAGCGAAACACCATATATTTT. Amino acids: CASSLWGGERNTIYF.

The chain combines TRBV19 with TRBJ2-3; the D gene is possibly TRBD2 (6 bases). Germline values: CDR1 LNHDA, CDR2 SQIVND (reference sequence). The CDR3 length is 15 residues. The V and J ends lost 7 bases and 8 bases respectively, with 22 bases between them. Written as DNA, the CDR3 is TGTGCCAGTATGAAGGTAGGAGGGTCGGCGGCTACGCAGTATTTT. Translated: CASMKVGGSAATQYF.

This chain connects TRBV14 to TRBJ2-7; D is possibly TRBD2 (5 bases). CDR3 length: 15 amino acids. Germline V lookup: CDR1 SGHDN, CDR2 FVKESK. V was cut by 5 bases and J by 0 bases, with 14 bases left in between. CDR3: CASSVIGGLSYEQYF. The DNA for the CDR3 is TGTGCCAGCAGCGTGATAGGAGGTCTCTCCTACGAGCAGTACTTC.

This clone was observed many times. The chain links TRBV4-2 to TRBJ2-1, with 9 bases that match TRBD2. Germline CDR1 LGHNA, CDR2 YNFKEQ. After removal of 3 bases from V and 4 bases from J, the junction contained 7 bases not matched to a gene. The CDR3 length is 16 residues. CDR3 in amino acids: CASSQASGEEYNEQFF. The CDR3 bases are TGTGCCAGCAGCCAGGCTAGCGGGGAAGAATACAATGAGCAGTTCTTC.

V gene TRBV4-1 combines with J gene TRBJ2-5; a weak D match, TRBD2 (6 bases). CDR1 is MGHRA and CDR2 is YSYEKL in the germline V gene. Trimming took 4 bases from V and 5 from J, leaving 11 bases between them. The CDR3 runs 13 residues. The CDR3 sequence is CASSPRRGETQYF. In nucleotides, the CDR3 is TGCGCCAGCAGCCCCAGACGGGGGGAGACCCAGTACTTC.

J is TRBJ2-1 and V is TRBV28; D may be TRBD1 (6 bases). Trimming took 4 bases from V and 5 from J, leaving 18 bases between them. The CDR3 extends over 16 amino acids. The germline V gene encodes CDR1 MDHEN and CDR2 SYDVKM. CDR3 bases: TGTGCCAGCAGTTCCCCCTCAGGGGCGAGTGACAATGAGCAGTTCTTC. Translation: CASSSPSGASDNEQFF. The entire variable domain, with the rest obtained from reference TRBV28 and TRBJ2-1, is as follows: DVKVTQSSRYLVKRTGEKVFLECVQDMDHENMFWYRQDPGLGLRLIYFSYDVKMKEKGDIPEGYSVSREKKERFSLILESASTNQTSMYLCASSSPSGASDNEQFFGPGTRLTVL.

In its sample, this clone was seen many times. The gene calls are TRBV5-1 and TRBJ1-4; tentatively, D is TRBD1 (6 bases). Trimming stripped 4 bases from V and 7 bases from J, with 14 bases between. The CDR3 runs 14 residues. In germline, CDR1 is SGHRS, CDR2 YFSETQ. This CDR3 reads CASSLLDSSEKLFF. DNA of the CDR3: TGCGCCAGCAGCCTCCTGGACAGCAGTGAAAAACTGTTTTTT.

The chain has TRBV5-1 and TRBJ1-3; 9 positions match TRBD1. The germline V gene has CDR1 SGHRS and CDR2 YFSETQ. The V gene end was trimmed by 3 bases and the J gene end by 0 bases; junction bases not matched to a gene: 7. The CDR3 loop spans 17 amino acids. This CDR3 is CASSSGQGGISGNTIYF. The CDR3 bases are TGCGCCAGCAGCTCGGGACAGGGAGGTATCTCTGGAAACACCATATATTTT.

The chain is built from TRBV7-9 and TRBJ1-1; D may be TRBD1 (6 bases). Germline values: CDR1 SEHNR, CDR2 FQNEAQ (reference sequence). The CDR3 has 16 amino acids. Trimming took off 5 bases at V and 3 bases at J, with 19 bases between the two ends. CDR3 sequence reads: CASSPSTTKGDTEAFF. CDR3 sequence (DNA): TGTGCCAGCAGCCCTTCGACCACTAAGGGGGACACTGAAGCTTTCTTT.

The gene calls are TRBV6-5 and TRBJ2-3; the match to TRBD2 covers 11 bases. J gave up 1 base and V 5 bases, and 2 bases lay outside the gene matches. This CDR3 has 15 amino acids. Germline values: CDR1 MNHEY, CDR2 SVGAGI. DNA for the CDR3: TGTGCCAGCAGTCCTAGCGGGGGGCGCACAGATACGCAGTATTTT. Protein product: CASSPSGGRTDTQYF.